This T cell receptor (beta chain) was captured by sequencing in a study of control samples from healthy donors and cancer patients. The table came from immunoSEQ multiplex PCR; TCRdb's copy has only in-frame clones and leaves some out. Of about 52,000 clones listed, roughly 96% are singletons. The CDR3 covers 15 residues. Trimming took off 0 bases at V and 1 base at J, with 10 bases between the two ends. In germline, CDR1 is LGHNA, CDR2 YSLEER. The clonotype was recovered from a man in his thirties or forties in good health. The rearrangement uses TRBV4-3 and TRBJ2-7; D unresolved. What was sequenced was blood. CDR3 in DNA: TGCGCCAGCAGCCAAGAGGTGGACGTTTCCTACGAGCAGTACTTC. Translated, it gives CASSQEVDVSYEQYF.